The clone carrying this TCR beta chain occurred a few times. This sample was taken from a study of human T cells and chemical hapten exposure. The time point is: patch test 2, 6 weeks after DPC sensitization. Noted treatment: therapeutic diphenylcyclopropenone sensitization with weekly scalp DPC. Germline CDR1 is LNHDA and CDR2 is SQIVND (reference sequence). There are 15 residues in the CDR3. After removal of 4 bases from V and 7 bases from J, the junction contained 13 bases not matched to a gene. From the RACE reads, TCRdb called clonotypes with MiXCR, one entry per CDR3 protein. The sample has about 42,000 distinct CDR3 sequences; about 8.9% are singletons.

This sequence was found in a woman aged 40-49 years with alopecia areata. Some clones in this sample may be carry-over from other donors' samples. The sample consisted of whole blood, taken in connection with sensitization to the hapten diphenylcyclopropenone (DPC). The chain uses TRBV19 and TRBJ2-7; TRBD1 aligns across 7 bases. CDR3 residues: CASSTPTKGGGEQYF. In DNA, the CDR3 is TGTGCCAGTAGTACCCCCACGAAAGGGGGCGGAGAGCAGTACTTC.